The clone carrying this T cell receptor (beta chain) was recorded once. This sample stems from a study of blood T cell repertoires in COVID-19. About the research overall: Acute and convalescent COVID-19 samples came from the United States, Italy and Spain. Sample material is recorded as cDNA or gDNA derived from T cells, B-cell-depleted T cells, or PBMCs.

Per the original data handling: Nucleated cell counts were estimated from reference gene primer amplification. Only in-frame clones appear in the TCRdb table, and some are missing; sequencing was by immunoSEQ multiplex PCR. The V and J calls and the clone size are those of that table, but D and trimming were determined from the DNA. The sample holds 100,000 to 120,000 clones, 81% seen once. The CDR3 runs to 15 residues. The V and J ends lost 5 bases and 5 bases respectively, with 18 bases between them. Germline assignment: CDR1 SGHTA and CDR2 FQGTGA. The source is a man aged 45-65 years with acute or convalescent COVID-19. Sequences were obtained from peripheral blood. This chain links TRBV7-3 with TRBJ1-2; D gene unclear. The DNA for the CDR3 is TGTGCCAGCAGCCCCGGGTCTTCTGCTCCGTATGGCTACACCTTC. Translating it yields CASSPGSSAPYGYTF.